This T cell receptor (beta chain) was identified in a study of beta chain features in type 1 diabetes. Overall study: Healthy donors resembled patients in age, gender and cell yields.

A sort by CD45RO/CCR7/CD25/CD127/CD95/CD27 yielded CD4+ naive, central memory, regulatory and stem cell-like memory cells. cDNA synthesis used the whole RNA isolate, giving expressed TCRB sequences. Clones were sequenced by immunoSEQ multiplex PCR, and TCRdb holds only the in-frame ones, with some missing. The table has 120,000 to 150,000 clones, under 60% seen once; the top ten hold under 0.45%. Sample: Tregs from blood. This clonotype was obtained from a man younger than 35 in good health.

DNA of the CDR3: TGTGCCAGCAGCTTAAGTCCGCTAGCGGCGGTGGAGACCCAGTACTTC. Residues: CASSLSPLAAVETQYF. The chain uses TRBV7-3 and TRBJ2-5, with TRBD2 matching over 7 bases. Germline lookup yields CDR1 SGHTA and CDR2 FQGTGA. This CDR3 comprises 16 residues. V lost 1 base and J lost 5; bases outside the gene matches: 10.